This TCR beta chain stems from a study of control samples from healthy donors and cancer patients. The CDR3 contains 15 residues. Trimming took 5 bases from V and 1 from J, leaving 13 bases between them. Germline CDR1 SGHRS, CDR2 YFSETQ. Only in-frame clones appear in the TCRdb table, and some are missing; sequencing was by immunoSEQ multiplex PCR. Of around 140,000 clones listed, around 92% are singletons. The receptor was isolated from a man aged 45-65 years with head and neck cancer. The sequencing sample was made of PBMCs. The rearrangement joins TRBV5-1 to TRBJ1-5; D gene unclear. The CDR3 bases are TGCGCCAGCAGGAGTGGGGAGTCCAGCAATCAGCCCCAGCATTTT. It codes for CASRSGESSNQPQHF.